Below are 19 T cell receptor beta chains sequenced from a single sample in a study of tumour-infiltrating T cells in Burkitt lymphoma. Only in-frame clones appear in the TCRdb table, and some are missing; sequencing was by immunoSEQ multiplex PCR. The repertoire includes 7,700 or so clones, 73% of them detected once, and approximately 42% sits in the top ten. Input material: tumor tissue. These TCRs come from a human donor with diffuse large B-cell lymphoma.

The chain employs TRBV4-3 and TRBJ1-1; D not certain. The V and J ends lost 1 base and 5 bases respectively, with 8 bases between them. Per germline, CDR1 LGHNA and CDR2 YSLEER. The CDR3 has 13 amino acids. The CDR3 protein is CASSQGVRTEAFF. In DNA, the CDR3 is TGCGCCAGCAGCCAAGGGGTTCGAACTGAAGCTTTCTTT.

Worth noting for this clone: At one boundary the junction diverges from the germline segment, which might be a read error. V usage is TRBV5-4 and J usage is TRBJ1-3, with D unclear. CDR3 length: 14 amino acids. Looked up from germline, CDR1 is SGHNT and CDR2 is YYREEE (reference sequence). The CDR3 sequence: CASSLELSGNTIYF. The CDR3 nucleotides read TGTGCCAGCAGTTTGGAGTTATCTGGAAACACCATATATTTT.

The genes are TRBV5-4 and TRBJ2-3; D is possibly TRBD1 (8 bases). The CDR3 runs to 17 residues. CDR1 SGHNT and CDR2 YYREEE come from the germline V gene (reference sequence). V lost 0 bases and J 0 bases, leaving 14 bases between the germline ends. Here the CDR3 reads CASSLDRGGASTDTQYF. The CDR3, as DNA: TGTGCCAGCAGCTTGGACAGGGGGGGGGCTAGCACAGATACGCAGTATTTT.

V and J are TRBV29-1 and TRBJ1-1, with a weak D call TRBD1 (5 bases). CDR1 is SQVTM, CDR2 ANQGSEA, per germline. Between the trimmed V and J ends, which lost 8 bases and 2 bases, there was a span of 9 bases. The CDR3 consists of 11 residues. The CDR3 sequence: CSTGRNTEAFF. CDR3 in DNA: TGCAGCACGGGACGAAACACTGAAGCTTTCTTT.

The chain joins TRBV6-1 to TRBJ1-2; 9 nucleotides align to TRBD1. Germline CDR1 reads MNHNS; CDR2 reads SASEGT. CDR3 length: 12 residues. V was pared by 1 base and J by 10 bases, with 1 base of the junction left unmatched. Here the CDR3 reads CASSEGTGVYTF. CDR3 DNA: TGTGCCAGCAGTGAAGGGACAGGGGTCTACACCTTC.

CDR3 amino acids: CASSQETTYLNTEAFF. The CDR3 bases are TGCGCCAGCAGCCAAGAAACGACATACCTGAACACTGAAGCTTTCTTT. V gene TRBV4-1 combines with J gene TRBJ1-1; D is uncertain. Trimming pared 0 bases from V and 0 bases from J, leaving 11 bases between. The CDR3 has 16 residues. The germline V gene has CDR1 MGHRA and CDR2 YSYEKL.

J is TRBJ2-4 and V is TRBV29-1; D gene uncertain. This CDR3 contains 14 residues. Germline CDR1 reads SQVTM; CDR2 reads ANQGSEA. Trimming shortened V by 3 bases and J by 1 base, and 10 bases separated the two germline ends. CDR3 loop: CSVEAAGAKNIQYF. CDR3 in DNA: TGCAGCGTTGAGGCCGCCGGCGCCAAAAACATTCAGTACTTC.

CDR3 sequence reads: CASSRDGLNTEAFF. The CDR3 nucleotides read TGTGCCAGCAGTCGGGACGGCCTGAACACTGAAGCTTTCTTT. This chain connects TRBV6-5 to TRBJ1-1; TRBD1 is a possible D gene (5 bases). The CDR3 runs to 14 residues. V lost 5 bases to trimming and J lost 0 bases, with 10 bases between them. Germline CDR1 MNHEY, CDR2 SVGAGI.

The chain links TRBV19 to TRBJ1-2, with 7 bases that match TRBD1. V shed 9 bases and J 2 bases; nucleotides not matched to a gene: 3. Germline V gives CDR1 LNHDA, CDR2 SQIVND (reference sequence). This CDR3 spans 12 amino acids. This chain's CDR3 is CASTDRNYGYTF. The DNA for the CDR3 is TGTGCCAGCACGGACAGGAACTATGGCTACACCTTC.

The chain couples TRBV19 to TRBJ2-2, with D unresolved. Trimming cost V 3 bases and J 4 bases, with 3 bases left between them. The CDR3 sequence is 12 residues long. Germline CDR1 is LNHDA and CDR2 is SQIVND (reference sequence). This CDR3 reads CASSISTGELFF. The CDR3 DNA reads as TGTGCCAGTAGTATTAGCACCGGGGAGCTGTTTTTT.

The chain combines TRBV18 with TRBJ1-5; TRBD1 is a possible D gene (6 bases). Germline V gives CDR1 KGHSH, CDR2 LQKENI. The V gene lost 3 bases and the J gene lost 9 bases, with 15 bases spanning the gap. The CDR3 has 14 residues. CDR3 DNA: TGTGCCAGCTCACCGGGTGGGGGCAAGGTGCCCCAGCATTTT. Amino acid sequence: CASSPGGGKVPQHF.

This clone was seen a handful of times. This chain connects TRBV27 to TRBJ1-1; D is unclear. The CDR3 is 13 residues long. V dropped 5 bases and J dropped 8 bases, with 15 bases sitting between them. The V gene's germline CDR1 is MNHEY and CDR2 SMNVEV (reference sequence). The CDR3 DNA follows: TGTGCCAGCAGTAAACAGCTAAGCGAAGAAGCTTTCTTT. Protein product: CASSKQLSEEAFF.

The chain recombines TRBV19 with TRBJ2-5; TRBD2 is a possible D gene (7 bases). The CDR3 is 14 amino acids. From germline, CDR1 is LNHDA and CDR2 SQIVND (reference sequence). The V and J ends lost 5 bases and 7 bases respectively, with 17 bases between them. CDR3: CASSSEGGSGTQYF. The CDR3 nucleotides are TGTGCCAGTAGTTCGGAGGGGGGGTCAGGGACCCAGTACTTC.

The chain has TRBV19 and TRBJ2-1, with 12 bases identical to TRBD1. Germline V gene lookup returns CDR1 LNHDA and CDR2 SQIVND (reference sequence). The trim removed 7 bases at V and 8 bases at J, leaving 9 bases unmatched. This CDR3 comprises 15 residues. The CDR3 loop is CASKRMGTGGYEQFF. DNA of the CDR3: TGTGCCAGTAAGAGGATGGGGACAGGGGGCTATGAGCAGTTCTTC. Combining the CDR3 with reference TRBV19 and TRBJ2-1 gives the whole variable domain DGGITQSPKYLFRKEGQNVTLSCEQNLNHDAMYWYRQDPGQGLRLIYYSQIVNDFQKGDIAEGYSVSREKKESFPLTVTSAQKNPTAFYLCASKRMGTGGYEQFFGPGTRLTVL.

The rearrangement uses TRBV10-1 and TRBJ1-1, with D uncertain. Germline CDR1 and CDR2: WNHNN and SYGVQD (reference sequence). V dropped 0 bases and J dropped 4 bases, with 12 bases sitting between them. The CDR3 totals 15 residues. CDR3 nucleotide sequence: TGCGCCAGCAGTGAGTCGACTTCGGGGAGCACTGAAGCTTTCTTT. Protein product: CASSESTSGSTEAFF.

The rearrangement joins TRBV6-4 to TRBJ2-3; D unclear. V was cut by 2 bases and J by 4 bases, with 10 bases left in between. The CDR3 consists of 14 residues. Germline CDR1 and CDR2: MRHNA and SNTAGT. The CDR3 bases are TGTGCCAGCAGTGACGCTACGCCCGCAGATACGCAGTATTTT. Amino acid sequence: CASSDATPADTQYF.

The chain combines TRBV2 with TRBJ1-5; D remains unclear. Trimming removed 5 bases from V and 4 bases from J, with 9 bases in between. CDR1 is SNHLY and CDR2 is FYNNEI in the germline V gene. The CDR3 sequence is 13 residues long. The CDR3 DNA sequence: TGTGCCAGCAGTTACCTTACTAATCAGCCCCAGCATTTT. Its translation: CASSYLTNQPQHF.

The rearrangement uses TRBV7-2 and TRBJ2-3; TRBD2 matches at 15 bases. The germline V gene encodes CDR1 SGHTA and CDR2 FQGNSA. With 5 bases clipped from V and 5 bases from J, the junction kept 14 bases outside the gene matches. This CDR3 contains 19 residues. CDR3 nucleotides: TGTGCCAGCAGCGCGTATAGGACTAGCGGGGGGGCGATTATAGATACGCAGTATTTT. Amino acid sequence: CASSAYRTSGGAIIDTQYF.

The J gene is TRBJ2-1, the V gene TRBV29-1, with D uncertain. V gave up 6 bases and J gave up 0 bases, with 21 bases separating them. The CDR3 runs to 17 residues. Germline CDR1 is SQVTM and CDR2 is ANQGSEA. This chain's CDR3 is CSVTTAMPTSSYNEQFF. CDR3 nucleotide sequence: TGCAGCGTAACGACGGCCATGCCGACAAGCTCCTACAATGAGCAGTTCTTC.